Presented here are 20 T cell receptor beta chains from one specimen sequenced in a study of breast tumors, draining lymph nodes, adjacent tissues. TCRdb re-analysed the multiplex PCR reads in MiXCR, keeping a single row per CDR3 protein. The sample holds approximately 190,000 distinct CDR3 sequences, around 33% seen once. The lymph nodes were axillary draining lymph nodes from breast cancer patients. Sequencing used axillary lymph node tissue. The receptors originated from a female donor with breast cancer. Some clones in this sample may be carry-over from other donors' samples.

This clonotype occurred a few times. The chain joins TRBV3-1 to TRBJ2-1; TRBD2 matches at 9 bases. The trim removed 4 bases at V and 4 bases at J, leaving 11 bases unmatched. CDR1 is LGHDT and CDR2 is YNNKEL in the germline V gene (reference sequence). This CDR3 comprises 17 residues. The CDR3 DNA is TGTGCCAGCAGCCGAAGACTAGCGGCTTTCTCTTACAATGAGCAGTTCTTC. It codes for CASSRRLAAFSYNEQFF.

The gene calls are TRBV9 and TRBJ1-1; TRBD1 might be the D (5 bases). Germline V gene sequence: CDR1 SGDLS, CDR2 YYNGEE. The CDR3 runs to 15 residues. Deletions cut 3 bases from V and 5 bases from J, with 17 bases between. The DNA for the CDR3 is TGTGCCAGCAGCGGAGGTTTGGGGGGAGGAACTGAAGCTTTCTTT. Amino acid sequence: CASSGGLGGGTEAFF.

The V and J genes are TRBV7-9 and TRBJ1-4; D unclear. V was pared by 6 bases and J by 3 bases, with 5 bases between. Germline CDR1 is SEHNR and CDR2 is FQNEAQ (reference sequence). This CDR3 has 12 amino acids. CDR3 in DNA: TGTGCCAGCAGGGCGGCTAATGAAAAACTGTTTTTT. Translated, it gives CASRAANEKLFF.

This clonotype was seen ten or more times. The chain uses TRBV18 and TRBJ1-5, with 10 bases aligning to TRBD1. V trimming: 3 bases; J trimming: 2 bases; junction bases outside the gene matches: 4. The germline V gene has CDR1 KGHSH and CDR2 LQKENI. This CDR3 contains 16 residues. The chain's CDR3 is CASSPFGTGGNQPQHF. DNA of the CDR3: TGTGCCAGCTCACCCTTTGGGACAGGGGGCAATCAGCCCCAGCATTTT. Together with reference TRBV18 and TRBJ1-5, the CDR3 gives the full variable domain: NAGVMQNPRHLVRRRGQEARLRCSPMKGHSHVYWYRQLPEEGLKFMVYLQKENIIDESGMPKERFSAEFPKEGPSILRIQQVVRGDSAAYFCASSPFGTGGNQPQHFGDGTRLSIL.

This clonotype was detected ten times or more. The chain uses TRBV6-1 and TRBJ2-1; 12 nucleotides align to TRBD2. Looked up from germline, CDR1 is MNHNS and CDR2 is SASEGT. The trim removed 2 bases at V and 6 bases at J, leaving 5 bases unmatched. The CDR3 runs 16 residues. DNA for the CDR3: TGTGCCAGCAGTGAATGGGCTAGCGGGGGGGCCAATGAGCAGTTCTTC. Encoded protein: CASSEWASGGANEQFF.

Concerning this clonotype: Germline and junction disagree at one end, which may indicate a read error. The rearrangement uses TRBV7-2 and TRBJ2-6; weak D call: TRBD1 (5 bases). The CDR3 has 17 amino acids. In germline, CDR1 is SGHTA, CDR2 FQGNSA. The CDR3 is CASSLAPTFGRAYVLTF. The CDR3 DNA reads as TGTGCCAGCAGCTTAGCGCCTACCTTCGGCAGGGCCTACGTCCTGACTTTC.

This clonotype was seen many times. DNA for the CDR3: TGCAGTGCTAGAAAGCGGGAGGGCCGGGAGACCCAGTACTTC. It codes for CSARKREGRETQYF. V and J are TRBV20-1 and TRBJ2-5; 10 nucleotides align to TRBD2. The CDR3 runs to 14 residues. Unmatched junction bases numbered 5, after V lost 2 bases and J lost 5 bases. Germline V gene lookup returns CDR1 DFQATT and CDR2 SNEGSKA (reference sequence).

In this sample, this clonotype turned up many times. The rearrangement links TRBV5-6 to TRBJ1-5; the match to TRBD1 covers 9 bases. Germline values: CDR1 SGHDT, CDR2 YYEEEE. The CDR3 is made up of 16 amino acids. With V trimmed by 4 bases and J by 0 bases, 5 bases remained unmatched. CDR3 in DNA: TGTGCCAGCAGCATCACAGGGGGCTTTAGCAATCAGCCCCAGCATTTT. Translated: CASSITGGFSNQPQHF.

This clonotype was seen ten or more times. The rearrangement links TRBV10-3 to TRBJ2-7, with TRBD2 matching over 10 bases. Trimming cost V 10 bases and J 5 bases; bases outside gene matches: 14. Germline lookup yields CDR1 ENHRY and CDR2 SYGVKD. This CDR3 has 15 amino acids. The CDR3 spells CATGAASGSIDEQYF. The CDR3 nucleotides are TGTGCCACAGGGGCGGCTAGCGGGAGCATCGACGAGCAGTACTTC.

The rearrangement joins TRBV2 to TRBJ1-2; 7 bases are a match to TRBD1. The V segment lost 7 bases and the J segment 8 bases; nucleotides outside the gene matches: 4. CDR3 length: 11 amino acids. The V gene's germline CDR1 is SNHLY and CDR2 FYNNEI. The CDR3 nucleotides read TGTGCCAGCACACGGGACAGAGGCTACACCTTC. This gives the protein CASTRDRGYTF.

This clonotype was counted many times. The chain carries TRBV2 and TRBJ2-2; 8 bases match TRBD2. J lost 2 bases, V lost 4 bases, and 3 bases had no gene match. CDR1 is SNHLY and CDR2 is FYNNEI in the germline V gene. The CDR3 consists of 15 residues. The CDR3 region is CASSATSGNTGELFF. Written as DNA, the CDR3 is TGTGCCAGCAGTGCCACTAGCGGTAACACCGGGGAGCTGTTTTTT.

This chain connects TRBV11-1 to TRBJ2-5; D may correspond to TRBD1 or TRBD2 (5 bases each). V lost 0 bases and J 0 bases, leaving 29 bases between the germline ends. Germline loops: CDR1 SGHAT, CDR2 FQDESV (reference sequence). The CDR3 totals 22 residues. Written as DNA, the CDR3 is TGTGCCAGCAGCTTAGCTTTGCCGGGATGCTTATACTCTGGGGCCAACCAAGAGACCCAGTACTTC. Its protein product is CASSLALPGCLYSGANQETQYF.

This clonotype was seen ten or more times. The chain links TRBV5-6 to TRBJ2-2; 10 nucleotides line up with TRBD2. V was clipped by 1 base and J by 5 bases; unmatched bases: 2. This CDR3 comprises 15 residues. CDR1 is SGHDT, CDR2 YYEEEE, per germline. The CDR3 DNA is TGTGCCAGCAGCTTGACAGCGGGGGGGACCGGGGAGCTGTTTTTT. Its protein product is CASSLTAGGTGELFF. The full variable domain, its missing parts supplied by reference TRBV5-6 and TRBJ2-2, is DAGVTQSPTHLIKTRGQQVTLRCSPKSGHDTVSWYQQALGQGPQFIFQYYEEEERQRGNFPDRFSGHQFPNYSSELNVNALLLGDSALYLCASSLTAGGTGELFFGEGSRLTVL.

Ten or more counts support this clonotype. The rearrangement uses TRBV4-3 and TRBJ1-2; the match to TRBD1 covers 8 bases. The CDR3 runs 15 residues. Germline V gives CDR1 LGHNA, CDR2 YSLEER. With 0 bases clipped from V and 8 bases from J, the junction kept 8 bases outside the gene matches. DNA for the CDR3: TGCGCCAGCAGCCAAGAAATAGGTACAGGGGGAGGCTACACCTTC. It yields the protein CASSQEIGTGGGYTF.

This clonotype was observed many times. The chain has TRBV20-1 and TRBJ2-1; 7 bases map to TRBD2. Per germline, CDR1 DFQATT and CDR2 SNEGSKA (reference sequence). Trimming took 6 bases from V and 1 from J; bases not matched to a gene: 12. CDR3 length: 16 amino acids. CDR3 coding DNA: TGCAGTGCCAAACCGAATCCTAGCGGATCCTACAATGAGCAGTTCTTC. It specifies CSAKPNPSGSYNEQFF.

The chain combines TRBV14 with TRBJ2-7; 15 bases are shared with TRBD2. CDR3 length: 19 residues. CDR1 is SGHDN and CDR2 is FVKESK in the germline V gene. With V trimmed by 0 bases and J by 4 bases, 10 bases remained unmatched. CDR3 region: CASSQELASGTSGRYEQYF. The CDR3 DNA reads TGTGCCAGCAGCCAAGAATTGGCCTCGGGGACTAGCGGGAGGTACGAGCAGTACTTC.

This clonotype was recorded only once. The chain combines TRBV7-9 with TRBJ2-5; tentative D call: TRBD2 (5 bases). The CDR3 sequence is 12 residues long. Trimming took off 1 base at V and 7 bases at J, with 7 bases between the two ends. Germline V CDR1 and CDR2: SEHNR, FQNEAQ (reference sequence). CDR3 in DNA: TGTGCCAGCAGCTTAGAAAGCGGGACCCAGTACTTC. It yields the protein CASSLESGTQYF.

Ten or more counts support this clonotype. The chain carries TRBV27 and TRBJ2-7, with TRBD1 matching 7 bases. This CDR3 is 12 amino acids long. V dropped 4 bases and J dropped 7; count of bases not matched to a gene: 4. Germline-derived CDR1 and CDR2 are MNHEY and SMNVEV (reference sequence). The CDR3 reads CASSWDRREQYF. DNA for the CDR3: TGTGCCAGCAGTTGGGACAGACGAGAGCAGTACTTC.

This clonotype was detected only a few times. A much more abundant neighbour one base away suggests this may be a read error. This sequence joins TRBV9 and TRBJ2-6, with 7 bases that match TRBD1. The V gene's germline CDR1 is SGDLS and CDR2 YYNGEE. The CDR3 sequence is 17 residues long. CDR3 nucleotide sequence: TGTGCCAGCAGCGTAGACACAGGGGTCCCTGGGGCCACCGTCCTGACTTTC. The encoded protein is CASSVDTGVPGATVLTF.

The chain combines TRBV6-2 or TRBV6-3 with TRBJ1-5; D possibly corresponds to TRBD1 (6 bases). The germline V and J ends were trimmed by 6 bases and 10 bases, with 19 bases remaining between them. CDR1 and CDR2 from the germline V gene are MNHEY and SVGEGT. The CDR3 contains 14 residues. The CDR3 DNA reads TGTGCCAGCAGGCCACAGGGCCCAATCAGTCCCCAGCATTTT. This codes for CASRPQGPISPQHF.